The rows below give T cell receptor beta chains drawn from one sample of a study of cytomegalovirus exposure and HLA in healthy donors. TCRdb keeps only in-frame clones here, not all; method: immunoSEQ multiplex PCR. Here the sample spans about 200,000 clones, approximately 80% being singletons. The sample comprised PBMCs. The receptor source for this set is a girl aged 5-17 years in good health and CMV-seronegative. Both conserved end residues are part of each CDR3. The D gene is left open where the match is weak. Only part of the rows carry a size: once, few, many, or a class if the clone is expanded.

J gene,D gene,V gene,clone size,CDR3 DNA,CDR3 protein
TRBJ2-1,NA,TRBV6-6,few,TGTGCCAGCAGTTACCGGGAGAAGGGTTTTGAGCAGTTCTTC,CASSYREKGFEQFF
TRBJ2-1,NA,TRBV28,NA,TGTGCCAGTAGTTCCGATCGGGGTACCGCCGACCTCCTCGACAATGAGCAGTTCTTC,CASSSDRGTADLLDNEQFF
TRBJ1-5,NA,TRBV6-1,NA,TGTGCCAGCAGCGGACAAGGGGTGCCCAATCAGCCCCAGCATTTT,CASSGQGVPNQPQHF
TRBJ1-4,TRBD1,TRBV7-9,NA,TGTGCCAGCGAGTTATTCAGGGGGGCAACTAATGAAAAACTGTTTTTT,CASELFRGATNEKLFF
TRBJ2-7,TRBD2,TRBV7-9,NA,TGTGCCAGCAGCTTCGTGGGGGACTATACCTACGAGCAGTACTTC,CASSFVGDYTYEQYF
TRBJ1-5,NA,TRBV10-1,few,TGCGCCAGCAGTGTAGGACGGGGAAATCAGCCCCAGCATTTT,CASSVGRGNQPQHF
TRBJ1-6,TRBD1,TRBV11-3,NA,TGTGCCAGCAGCCGGGACAGTCGACCACCCCTCCACTTT,CASSRDSRPPLHF
TRBJ1-2,TRBD1,TRBV23-1,NA,TGCGCCAGCATCTCCAAAACCCTCTCCGGGACAGGGTTCGGATACACCTTC,CASISKTLSGTGFGYTF
TRBJ2-7,NA,TRBV28,NA,TGTGCCAGCAGTGTCCTAGGAGAATCTTACGAGCAGTACTTC,CASSVLGESYEQYF
TRBJ1-1,TRBD1,TRBV2,NA,TGTGCCAGCAGTGCCCCCGGGACAGGGGCCAACACTGAAGCTTTCTTT,CASSAPGTGANTEAFF
TRBJ2-2,NA,TRBV4-3,NA,TGCGCCAGCAGCCAAGATTCAGGGAACACCGGGGAGCTGTTTTTT,CASSQDSGNTGELFF
TRBJ2-5,NA,TRBV5-1,NA,TGCGCCAGCACCCAACAGGGGGGGGTCCAAGAGACCCAGTACTTC,CASTQQGGVQETQYF
TRBJ2-1,TRBD2,TRBV9,NA,TGTGCCAGCAGCCAGCGGGGGGACTACAATGAGCAGTTCTTC,CASSQRGDYNEQFF
TRBJ2-7,TRBD1,TRBV15,NA,TGTGCCACCAGCAGAGTGATTGGACAGGGGGCCGAGCAGTACTTC,CATSRVIGQGAEQYF
TRBJ2-3,NA,TRBV11-2,NA,TGTGCCAGCGGTCACCGGGCCCTAAAAGCAGGGACGCAGTATTTT,CASGHRALKAGTQYF
TRBJ1-1,NA,TRBV2,NA,TGTGCCAGCGTTTTGCAGGGCGGTATTGTGGAAGCTTTCTTT,CASVLQGGIVEAFF
TRBJ2-1,NA,TRBV11-2,NA,TGTGCCAGCAGCTTACTGCTAGTACTAAGCTCCTACAATGAGCAGTTCTTC,CASSLLLVLSSYNEQFF
TRBJ1-2,NA,TRBV5-6,NA,TGTGCCAGCAGCTTGGGACAGAATAACTATGGCTACACCTTC,CASSLGQNNYGYTF
TRBJ2-1,NA,TRBV7-9,few,TGTGCCAGCAGCTTAATGGGGGGGGCTAACAATGAGCAGTTCTTC,CASSLMGGANNEQFF
TRBJ1-1,TRBD1,TRBV27,NA,TGTGCCAGCAGTTCCCCAACAGAGACAGGGGCGAACACTGAAGCTTTCTTT,CASSSPTETGANTEAFF
TRBJ1-1,NA,TRBV6-1,NA,TGTGCCAGCAGTGGGGGGCAGCAGAACACTGAAGCTTTCTTT,CASSGGQQNTEAFF
TRBJ2-2,NA,TRBV30,once,TGTGCCTGGAGACAGGACACCGGGGAGCTGTTTTTT,CAWRQDTGELFF
TRBJ1-2,NA,TRBV12-5,NA,TGTGCTAGTGGTAGCAATTCCGGGACTCTAGGTGGCTACACCTTC,CASGSNSGTLGGYTF
TRBJ1-3,NA,TRBV4-2,NA,TGTGCCAGCAGCCGCGGGGGGGGTGGAAACACCATATATTTT,CASSRGGGGNTIYF
TRBJ1-1,TRBD1,TRBV7-2,NA,TGTGCCAGCAGCCCTCGACAGGGCACTGAAGCTTTCTTT,CASSPRQGTEAFF